A single sample is the source of the 7 T cell receptor beta chains below, sequenced in a study of blood T cell repertoires in COVID-19 (dated by TCRdb to 2019 to 2021). Library prep was done by the immunoSEQ multiplex PCR assay. This immuneACCESS table, as held by TCRdb, lists in-frame sequences with V and J called but not all clones. Of the missing ones, under half trace to an unresolved V gene in checked studies; the others have no known cause. Present in this sample are 84,000 or so clones, roughly 84% of which were seen just once. About 11% of the sample is taken by the ten largest. The source material was peripheral blood. The origin of the receptors is a man between 65 and 85 years old with acute or convalescent COVID-19.

The rearrangement links TRBV5-1 to TRBJ2-1; 7 positions match TRBD2. This CDR3 is 17 amino acids long. The germline CDR1 and CDR2 sequences are SGHRS and YFSETQ. J lost 0 bases, V lost 2 bases, and 8 bases had no gene match. In nucleotides, the CDR3 is TGCGCCAGCAGCTTAGACCCCGGGGGGAGCTCCTACAATGAGCAGTTCTTC. Its translation is CASSLDPGGSSYNEQFF. Using reference TRBV5-1 and TRBJ2-1 for the parts outside the CDR3, the full variable domain is KAGVTQTPRYLIKTRGQQVTLSCSPISGHRSVSWYQQTPGQGLQFLFEYFSETQRNKGNFPGRFSGRQFSNSRSEMNVSTLELGDSALYLCASSLDPGGSSYNEQFFGPGTRLTVL.

The V gene is TRBV10-3, the J gene TRBJ1-2; D is ambiguous. The germline V and J ends were trimmed by 3 bases and 5 bases, with 10 bases remaining between them. The CDR3 sequence is 13 residues long. Germline loops: CDR1 ENHRY, CDR2 SYGVKD. CDR3 coding DNA: TGTGCCATCAGTGAAAGAGGAGATTATGGCTACACCTTC. Translated, it gives CAISERGDYGYTF.

The V and J genes are TRBV5-6 and TRBJ2-3; no firm D call. The CDR3 consists of 13 residues. Germline CDR1 is SGHDT and CDR2 is YYEEEE. V dropped 4 bases and J dropped 4 bases, with 10 bases sitting between them. The CDR3 nucleotides are TGTGCCAGCAGCCACAATCCCCCAGATACGCAGTATTTT. Its protein is CASSHNPPDTQYF.

The CDR3 sequence: CASSTGGASVYNEQFF. The CDR3 nucleotides are TGTGCCAGCAGCACCGGGGGGGCCAGCGTCTACAATGAGCAGTTCTTC. The rearrangement joins TRBV7-9 to TRBJ2-1, with 8 bases aligning to TRBD2. V was pared by 5 bases and J by 3 bases, with 9 bases of the junction left unmatched. CDR3 length: 16 residues. The germline V gene encodes CDR1 SEHNR and CDR2 FQNEAQ (reference sequence).

The chain has TRBV10-3 and TRBJ1-2; TRBD1 matches 8 bases. CDR3 length: 15 amino acids. V lost 6 bases to trimming and J lost 7 bases; unmatched junction nucleotides: 13. Germline V gene data show CDR1 as ENHRY and CDR2 as SYGVKD. CDR3 residues: CAIRGTDRAVSGYTF. CDR3 nucleotides: TGTGCCATCAGGGGGACGGACAGGGCTGTCTCTGGCTACACCTTC.

This chain connects TRBV7-2 to TRBJ2-2; no firm D call. V was shortened by 4 bases and J by 7 bases, with 10 bases between the two germline ends. Germline V lookup: CDR1 SGHTA, CDR2 FQGNSA. This CDR3 has 13 amino acids. CDR3 loop: CASSSVAFGELFF. Here the CDR3 DNA reads TGTGCCAGCAGCTCCGTAGCCTTCGGGGAGCTGTTTTTT.

The chain couples TRBV2 to TRBJ2-1; D possibly corresponds to TRBD2 (5 bases). V was trimmed by 3 bases and J by 14 bases, leaving 11 bases between them. Germline V gene sequence: CDR1 SNHLY, CDR2 FYNNEI. CDR3 length equals 11 residues. CDR3 DNA sequence: TGTGCCAGCAGTGAGTCGGCGGGCGAGTTCTTC. This sequence encodes CASSESAGEFF.